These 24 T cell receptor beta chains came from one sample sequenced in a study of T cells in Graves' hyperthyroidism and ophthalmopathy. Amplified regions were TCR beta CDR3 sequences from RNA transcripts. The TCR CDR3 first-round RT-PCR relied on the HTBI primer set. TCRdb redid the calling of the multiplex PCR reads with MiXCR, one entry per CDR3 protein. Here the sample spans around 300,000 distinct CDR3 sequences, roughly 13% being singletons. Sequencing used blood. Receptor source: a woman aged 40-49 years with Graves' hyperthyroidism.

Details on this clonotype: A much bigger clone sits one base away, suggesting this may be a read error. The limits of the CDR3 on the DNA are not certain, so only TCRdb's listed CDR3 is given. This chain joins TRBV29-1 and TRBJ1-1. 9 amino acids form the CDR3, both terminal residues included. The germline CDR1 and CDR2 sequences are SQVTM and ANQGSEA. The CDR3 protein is CSVGDGALF.

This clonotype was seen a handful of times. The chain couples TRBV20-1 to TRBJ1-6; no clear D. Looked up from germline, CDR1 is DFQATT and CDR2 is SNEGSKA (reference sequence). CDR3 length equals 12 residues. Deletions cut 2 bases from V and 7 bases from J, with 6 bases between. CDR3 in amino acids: CSARRLNSPLHF. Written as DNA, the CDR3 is TGCAGTGCTAGAAGACTGAATTCACCCCTCCACTTT.

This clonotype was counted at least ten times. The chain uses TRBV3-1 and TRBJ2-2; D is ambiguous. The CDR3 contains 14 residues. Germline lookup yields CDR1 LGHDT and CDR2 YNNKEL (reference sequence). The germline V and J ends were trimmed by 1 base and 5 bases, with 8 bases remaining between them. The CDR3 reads CASSQGVGTGELFF. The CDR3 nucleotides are TGTGCCAGCAGCCAAGGGGTTGGTACCGGGGAGCTGTTTTTT.

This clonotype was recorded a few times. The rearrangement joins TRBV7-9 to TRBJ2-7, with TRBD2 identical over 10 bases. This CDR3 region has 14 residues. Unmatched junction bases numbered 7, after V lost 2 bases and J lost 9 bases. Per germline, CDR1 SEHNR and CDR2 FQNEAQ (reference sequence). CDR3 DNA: TGTGCCAGCAGCTTAACTAGCGGGATTGAGGGGCAGTACTTC. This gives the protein CASSLTSGIEGQYF.

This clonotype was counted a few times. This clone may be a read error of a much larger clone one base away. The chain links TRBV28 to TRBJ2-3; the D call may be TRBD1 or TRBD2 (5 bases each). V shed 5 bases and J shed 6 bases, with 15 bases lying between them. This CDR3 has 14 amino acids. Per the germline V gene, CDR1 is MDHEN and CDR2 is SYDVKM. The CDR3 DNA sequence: TGTGCCAGCAGTGCGGGCAGGGTTGGCGATACGCAGTATTTT. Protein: CASSAGRVGDTQYF.

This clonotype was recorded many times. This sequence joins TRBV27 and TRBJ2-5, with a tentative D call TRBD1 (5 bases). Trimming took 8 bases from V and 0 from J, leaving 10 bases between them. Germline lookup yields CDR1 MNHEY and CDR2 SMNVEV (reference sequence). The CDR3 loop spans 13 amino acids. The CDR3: CASGRRDQETQYF. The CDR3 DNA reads TGTGCCAGCGGCCGCAGGGACCAAGAGACCCAGTACTTC.

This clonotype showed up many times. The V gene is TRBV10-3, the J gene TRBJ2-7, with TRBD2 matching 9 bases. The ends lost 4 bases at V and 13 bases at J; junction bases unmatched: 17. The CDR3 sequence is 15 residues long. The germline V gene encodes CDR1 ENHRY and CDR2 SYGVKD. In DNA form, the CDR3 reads TGTGCCATCAGTGGGACCCACCGGAGCGGGAGGTCCTTATACTTC. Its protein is CAISGTHRSGRSLYF.

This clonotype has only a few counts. CDR3 in amino acids: CASSLGQGKFGGYTF. CDR3 nucleotides: TGTGCCAGCAGTTTGGGACAGGGAAAGTTTGGTGGCTACACCTTC. The V and J genes are TRBV6-1 and TRBJ1-2, with 9 bases aligning to TRBD1. The germline CDR1 and CDR2 sequences are MNHNS and SASEGT. Losses at the gene ends were 5 bases for V and 7 bases for J; bases not matched to a gene: 11. The CDR3 is 15 amino acids.

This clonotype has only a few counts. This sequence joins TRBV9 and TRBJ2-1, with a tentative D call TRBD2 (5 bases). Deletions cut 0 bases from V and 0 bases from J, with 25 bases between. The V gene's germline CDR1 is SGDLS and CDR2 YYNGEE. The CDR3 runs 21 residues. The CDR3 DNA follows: TGTGCCAGCAGCGTAGTTCTGGGTGATGGGAGAGCGGTAAGCTCCTACAATGAGCAGTTCTTC. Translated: CASSVVLGDGRAVSSYNEQFF.

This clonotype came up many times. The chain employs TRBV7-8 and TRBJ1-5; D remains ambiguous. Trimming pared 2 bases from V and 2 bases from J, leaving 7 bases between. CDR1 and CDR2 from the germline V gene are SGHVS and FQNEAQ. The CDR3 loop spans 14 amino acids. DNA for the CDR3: TGTGCCAGCAGCTTAAGTTCGGGCAATCAGCCCCAGCATTTT. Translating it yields CASSLSSGNQPQHF.

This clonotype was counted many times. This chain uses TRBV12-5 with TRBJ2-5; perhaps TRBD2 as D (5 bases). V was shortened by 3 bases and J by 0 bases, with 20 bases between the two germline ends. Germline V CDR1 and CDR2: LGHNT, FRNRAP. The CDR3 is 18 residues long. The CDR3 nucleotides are TGTGCTAGTGGTTTTCGTCGAATCGGGCAGGACTACCAAGAGACCCAGTACTTC. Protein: CASGFRRIGQDYQETQYF.

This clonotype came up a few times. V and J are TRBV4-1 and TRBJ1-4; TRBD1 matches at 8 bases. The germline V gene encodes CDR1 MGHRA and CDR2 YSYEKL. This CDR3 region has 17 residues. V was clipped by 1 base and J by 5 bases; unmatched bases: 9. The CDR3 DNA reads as TGCGCCAGCAGCCAAGGGAGGCAGGGGGCGTTGAATGAAAAACTGTTTTTT. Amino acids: CASSQGRQGALNEKLFF.

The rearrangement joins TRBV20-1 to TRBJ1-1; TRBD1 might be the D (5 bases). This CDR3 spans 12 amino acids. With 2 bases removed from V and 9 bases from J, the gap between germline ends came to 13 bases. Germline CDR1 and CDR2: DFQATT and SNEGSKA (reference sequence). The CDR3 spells CSARPGGVKAFF. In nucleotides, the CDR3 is TGCAGTGCTAGACCGGGGGGGGTCAAAGCTTTCTTT.

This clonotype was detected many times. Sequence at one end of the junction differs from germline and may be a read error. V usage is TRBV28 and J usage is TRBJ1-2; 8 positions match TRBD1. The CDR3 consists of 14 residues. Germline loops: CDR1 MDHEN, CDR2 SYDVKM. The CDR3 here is CAGSQPGGWNGYTF. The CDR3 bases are TGTGCCGGCAGCCAACCAGGGGGCTGGAATGGCTACACCTTC.

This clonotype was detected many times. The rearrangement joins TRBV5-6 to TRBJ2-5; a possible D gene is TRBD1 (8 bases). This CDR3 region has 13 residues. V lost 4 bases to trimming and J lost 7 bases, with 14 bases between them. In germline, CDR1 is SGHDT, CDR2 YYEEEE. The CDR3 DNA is TGTGCCAGCAGCGTTAACAGGGGGGGGACCCAGTACTTC. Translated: CASSVNRGGTQYF.

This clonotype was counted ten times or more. CDR3 nucleotide sequence: TGTGCCAGCAGTCCGGAATCTACAGATACGCAGTATTTT. It yields the protein CASSPESTDTQYF. The chain carries TRBV6-4 and TRBJ2-3, with D unresolved. The germline V gene encodes CDR1 MRHNA and CDR2 SNTAGT. This CDR3 is 13 amino acids long. The V end was cut by 5 bases, the J end by 3 bases, with 9 bases between.

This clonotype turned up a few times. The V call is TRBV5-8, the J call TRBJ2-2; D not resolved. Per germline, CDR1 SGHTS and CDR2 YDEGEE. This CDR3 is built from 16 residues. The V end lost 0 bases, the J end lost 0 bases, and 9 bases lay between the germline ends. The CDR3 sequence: CASSLDHRANTGELFF. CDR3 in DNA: TGTGCCAGCAGCTTGGATCATAGGGCGAACACCGGGGAGCTGTTTTTT.

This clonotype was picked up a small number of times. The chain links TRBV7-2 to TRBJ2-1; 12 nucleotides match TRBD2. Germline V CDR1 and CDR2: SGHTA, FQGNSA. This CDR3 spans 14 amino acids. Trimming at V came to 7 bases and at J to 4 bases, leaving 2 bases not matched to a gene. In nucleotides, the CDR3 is TGTGCCAGCAAGACTAGCGGGAGTTACAATGAGCAGTTCTTC. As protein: CASKTSGSYNEQFF.

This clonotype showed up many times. Written as DNA, the CDR3 is TGTGCCAGCAGCTTAAGACGCCAGGGACCCGAGGAGACCCAGTACTTC. It yields the protein CASSLRRQGPEETQYF. The chain is built from TRBV7-8 and TRBJ2-5; D is perhaps TRBD1 or TRBD2 (5 bases each). Trimming cost V 2 bases and J 5 bases, with 18 bases left between them. Germline CDR1 SGHVS, CDR2 FQNEAQ. This CDR3 contains 16 residues.

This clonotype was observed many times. This CDR3 reads CASSVGRQGSYEQYF. CDR3 coding DNA: TGTGCCAGCAGCGTAGGGCGACAGGGATCCTACGAGCAGTACTTC. This sequence joins TRBV9 and TRBJ2-7; 7 bases map to TRBD1. Germline V gene lookup returns CDR1 SGDLS and CDR2 YYNGEE. CDR3 size: 15 residues. The V gene end was trimmed by 0 bases and the J gene end by 1 base; junction bases not matched to a gene: 4.

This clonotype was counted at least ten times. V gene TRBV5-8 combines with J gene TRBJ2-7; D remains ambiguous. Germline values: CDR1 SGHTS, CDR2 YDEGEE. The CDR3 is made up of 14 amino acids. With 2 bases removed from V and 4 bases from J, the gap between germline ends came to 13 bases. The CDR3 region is CASSFSAGRYEQYF. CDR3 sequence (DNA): TGTGCCAGCAGCTTTTCGGCAGGAAGGTACGAGCAGTACTTC.

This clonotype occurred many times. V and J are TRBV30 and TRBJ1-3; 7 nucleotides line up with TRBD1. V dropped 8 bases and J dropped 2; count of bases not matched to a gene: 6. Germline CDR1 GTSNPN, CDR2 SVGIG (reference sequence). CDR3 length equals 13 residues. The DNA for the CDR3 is TGTGCCAGCACCGGGACAGCTGGAAACACCATATATTTT. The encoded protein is CASTGTAGNTIYF. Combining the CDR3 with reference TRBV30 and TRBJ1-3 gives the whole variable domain SQTIHQWPATLVQPVGSPLSLECTVEGTSNPNLYWYRQAAGRGLQLLFYSVGIGQISSEVPQNLSASRPQDRQFILSSKKLLLSDSGFYLCASTGTAGNTIYFGEGSWLTVV.

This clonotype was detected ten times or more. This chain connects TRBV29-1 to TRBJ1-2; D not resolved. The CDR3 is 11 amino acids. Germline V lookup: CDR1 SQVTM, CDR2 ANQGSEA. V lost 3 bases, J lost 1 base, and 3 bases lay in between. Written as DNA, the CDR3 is TGCAGCGTTGACCTTAACTATGGCTACACCTTC. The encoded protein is CSVDLNYGYTF.

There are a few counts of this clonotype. This CDR3 reads CASSTGDPYNEQFF. The DNA of the CDR3 is TGTGCCAGCAGTACCGGCGATCCCTACAATGAGCAGTTCTTC. The chain uses TRBV12-3 or TRBV12-4 and TRBJ2-1; D is uncertain. This CDR3 comprises 14 residues. V was shortened by 5 bases and J by 2 bases, with 10 bases between the two germline ends.